The 5 T cell receptor beta chains below were found in one sample sequenced in a study of blood T cell repertoires in COVID-19. The data were produced by immunoSEQ multiplex PCR, yet TCRdb's version contains in-frame clones alone and is incomplete. This table has a few hundred thousand clones, around 82% appearing once. The sequenced material came from peripheral blood. The receptors were sampled from a woman between 45 and 60 years old with acute or convalescent COVID-19.

This clone was seen only once. This sequence joins TRBV12-5 and TRBJ1-1; tentative D call: TRBD1 (5 bases). Germline V CDR1 and CDR2: LGHNT, FRNRAP. V lost 0 bases to trimming and J lost 6 bases, with 14 bases between them. The CDR3 runs to 15 residues. DNA for the CDR3: TGTGCTAGTGGTTTGGTACGGTCAGGGTCCCCTGAAGCTTTCTTT. It yields the protein CASGLVRSGSPEAFF.

V usage is TRBV3-1 (or the pseudogene TRBV3-2) and J usage is TRBJ2-7; 12 bases agree with TRBD2. V lost 6 bases, J lost 1 base, and 10 bases stayed unmatched. The CDR3 contains 17 residues. Germline V gene data show CDR1 as LGHDT and CDR2 as YNNKEL (reference sequence). As DNA, the CDR3 is TGTGCCAGCAGTCCTGGACTAGCGGGGCTCCTATCCTACGAGCAGTACTTC. Translating gives CASSPGLAGLLSYEQYF.

V gene TRBV6-2 or TRBV6-3 combines with J gene TRBJ1-2; the match to TRBD1 covers 10 bases. This CDR3 is built from 16 residues. Trimming took 5 bases from V and 4 from J; bases not matched to a gene: 10. Germline V gene sequence: CDR1 MNHEY, CDR2 SVGEGT. The CDR3 DNA is TGTGCCAGCAGTGGATCCGGGACAGGGGATTTCTATGGCTACACCTTC. Amino acids: CASSGSGTGDFYGYTF.

The chain uses TRBV30 and TRBJ1-2; D is undetermined. The CDR3 extends over 15 amino acids. Germline-derived CDR1 and CDR2 are GTSNPN and SVGIG (reference sequence). V lost 0 bases to trimming and J lost 3 bases, with 14 bases between them. DNA for the CDR3: TGTGCCTGGAGTGTACATGGTCAGGCACACTATGGCTACACCTTC. The encoded protein is CAWSVHGQAHYGYTF.

The rearrangement uses TRBV10-3 and TRBJ1-1; tentative D call: TRBD1 (5 bases). V was clipped by 2 bases and J by 6 bases, with 19 bases between them. Germline CDR1 is ENHRY and CDR2 is SYGVKD. The CDR3 extends over 16 amino acids. CDR3 sequence reads: CAISEERGAGSAEAFF. CDR3 nucleotide sequence: TGTGCCATCAGTGAGGAGAGAGGGGCGGGGTCGGCTGAAGCTTTCTTT.